This T cell receptor beta chain was captured by sequencing in a study of sequential checkpoint blockade in melanoma. Study summary: First-line arms were nivolumab then ipilimumab, or the reverse, randomized 1:1. Each arm's sequence ended with maintenance nivolumab.

Looked up from germline, CDR1 is SGHRS and CDR2 is YFSETQ. The CDR3 contains 15 residues. The trim removed 4 bases at V and 4 bases at J, leaving 8 bases unmatched. Using immunoSEQ multiplex PCR, the repertoire was profiled, and TCRdb retains in-frame clones only, with some absent. The sample includes 15,000 to 20,000 clones, 73% seen only once; the top ten take just over 20%. Treatment defined: randomized to nivolumab then ipilimumab (arm A) or the reverse (arm B). Patients had received no earlier DNA-damaging chemotherapy. PBMC sorting kept live CD3+CD8+ cells without CD19 or CD56. The sequence came from a human donor with melanoma. This chain connects TRBV5-1 to TRBJ2-3; 8 positions agree with TRBD2. The starting material was CD8+ T cells sorted from blood (inferred from file names), obtained from a patient given nivolumab and ipilimumab in sequence. CDR3 sequence: CASSAGGGPADTQYF. The CDR3, as DNA: TGCGCCAGCAGCGCCGGGGGGGGTCCGGCAGATACGCAGTATTTT.